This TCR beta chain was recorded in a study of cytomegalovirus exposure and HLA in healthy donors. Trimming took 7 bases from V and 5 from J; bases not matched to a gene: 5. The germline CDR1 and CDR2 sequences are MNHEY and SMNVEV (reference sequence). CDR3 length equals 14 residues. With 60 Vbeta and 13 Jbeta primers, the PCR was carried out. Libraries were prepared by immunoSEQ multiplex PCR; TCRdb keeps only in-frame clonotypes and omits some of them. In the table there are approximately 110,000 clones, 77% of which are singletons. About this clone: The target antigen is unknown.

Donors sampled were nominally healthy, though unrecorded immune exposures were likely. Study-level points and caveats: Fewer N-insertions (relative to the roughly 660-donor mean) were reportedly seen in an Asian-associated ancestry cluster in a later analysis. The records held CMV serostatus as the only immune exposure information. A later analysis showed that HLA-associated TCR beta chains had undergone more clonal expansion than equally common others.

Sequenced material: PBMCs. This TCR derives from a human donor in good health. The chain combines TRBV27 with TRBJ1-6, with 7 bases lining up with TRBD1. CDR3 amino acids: CASNPTGNNSPLHF. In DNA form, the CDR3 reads TGTGCCAGCAACCCGACAGGGAATAATTCACCCCTCCACTTT.